This is a list of T cell receptor beta chains from one sample in a study of technical replicates of blood from several donors. Produced via immunoSEQ multiplex PCR; TCRdb's table is partial and in-frame only. The sample lists roughly 93,000 clones, 95% occurring once. The sequencing input was T cells isolated from PBMCs. Receptors originate from a human donor in good health. CDR3s include the opening cysteine and the closing phenylalanine or tryptophan. The D gene is left open where the match is weak. Not all rows give a size; the values are once, few, many and, for expanded clones, a class.

TRBV5-1	TRBJ2-5	.	TRBD1	CASSLGTGSGETQYF	TGCGCCAGCAGCTTGGGGACAGGGAGCGGGGAGACCCAGTACTTC
TRBV7-9	TRBJ2-7	.	.	CASSWERTFGGEQYF	TGTGCCAGCAGCTGGGAACGGACCTTCGGAGGGGAGCAGTACTTC
TRBV6-5	TRBJ1-1	.	TRBD1	CASSGQGNTEAFF	TGTGCCAGCAGTGGACAGGGGAACACTGAAGCTTTCTTT
TRBV18	TRBJ2-5	.	.	CASSPPGRLGSETQYF	TGTGCCAGCTCACCACCGGGGAGGTTAGGTTCAGAGACCCAGTACTTC
TRBV7-3	TRBJ2-3	.	TRBD2	CASSPTPETSRGDTQYF	TGTGCCAGCAGCCCTACCCCGGAGACTAGCAGAGGTGATACGCAGTATTTT
TRBV6-6	TRBJ1-1	.	.	CASSLTPLNTEAFF	TGTGCCAGCAGTTTGACACCACTGAACACTGAAGCTTTCTTT
TRBV7-9	TRBJ2-4	once	.	CASSLGAQHIQYF	TGTGCCAGCAGCCTTGGAGCCCAACACATTCAGTACTTC
TRBV9	TRBJ1-1	.	TRBD1	CASSGSPGTGGDEAFF	TGTGCCAGCAGCGGAAGTCCCGGGACAGGGGGCGACGAAGCTTTCTTT
TRBV5-1	TRBJ1-1	.	.	CASSMGRRGLNTEAFF	TGCGCCAGCAGCATGGGACGTAGGGGCCTGAACACTGAAGCTTTCTTT
TRBV27	TRBJ2-7	.	.	CASSLYEGYEQYF	TGTGCCAGCAGTTTATATGAGGGCTACGAGCAGTACTTC
TRBV19	TRBJ1-3	once	.	CASSDSNIRVLGNTIYF	TGTGCCAGTAGTGACTCAAACATTCGAGTACTAGGAAACACCATATATTTT
TRBV10-2	TRBJ2-7	.	TRBD2	CASTGTRTYEQYF	TGCGCCAGTACCGGGACTAGGACTTACGAGCAGTACTTC
TRBV28	TRBJ2-3	.	TRBD2	CASTLGLAGTDTQYF	TGTGCCAGCACCCTAGGACTAGCGGGGACAGATACGCAGTATTTT
TRBV2	TRBJ2-3	.	.	CASSANLDTQYF	TGTGCCAGCAGTGCCAACTTAGATACGCAGTATTTT
TRBV27	TRBJ1-1	.	.	CASSFQGPNTEAFF	TGTGCCAGCAGTTTTCAGGGCCCGAACACTGAAGCTTTCTTT
TRBV27	TRBJ1-6	.	.	CASSLPGYDNNSPLHF	TGTGCCAGCAGTTTACCCGGTTACGACAATAATTCACCCCTCCACTTT
TRBV6-1	TRBJ1-3	.	TRBD1	CASYRQGRPGDTIYF	TGTGCCAGCTACCGACAGGGCCGACCTGGGGACACCATATATTTT
TRBV4-2	TRBJ2-1	.	.	CASSQVEGSGDNEQFF	TGTGCCAGCAGCCAAGTGGAGGGGAGTGGCGACAATGAGCAGTTCTTC
TRBV9	TRBJ2-7	.	.	CASSVGGGVADSYYEQYF	TGTGCCAGCAGCGTAGGAGGGGGAGTCGCGGACAGCTACTACGAGCAGTACTTC